The rows below give T cell receptor beta chains drawn from one sample of a study of blood T cell repertoires in COVID-19. Assay used: immunoSEQ multiplex PCR; TCRdb lists only in-frame clones, some missing. The repertoire holds 100,000 to 110,000 clones, with about 77% as singletons. Material: peripheral blood. The source is a man between 65 and 79 years old with active or convalescent COVID-19. Each CDR3 is given with its conserved first and last residue. Each record gives: J gene, clone size, CDR3 length, D gene, V gene, CDR3 protein, CDR3 DNA. D genes are given only for firm matches. The size field is filled for only some rows; it gives once, few, many or a size class.

>TRBJ1-5|few|16|NA|TRBV6-2/TRBV6-3
CASSDAAGNSNQPQHF
TGTGCCAGCAGCGACGCGGCAGGGAATAGCAATCAGCCCCAGCATTTT
>TRBJ2-1|once|14|NA|TRBV5-1
CASSLAPANNEQFF
TGCGCCAGCAGCTTGGCCCCTGCTAACAATGAGCAGTTCTTC
>TRBJ1-5|NA|14|TRBD1|TRBV6-1
CASCETGGGQPQHF
TGTGCCAGCTGTGAGACAGGGGGCGGACAGCCCCAGCATTTT
>TRBJ1-2|NA|16|TRBD1|TRBV5-1
CASSLEGQRYNYGYTF
TGCGCCAGCAGCTTGGAGGGACAGCGATACAACTATGGCTACACCTTC
>TRBJ1-1|NA|15|NA|TRBV11-2
CASSLGFDSIPEAFF
TGTGCCAGCAGCTTAGGGTTTGATAGTATCCCTGAAGCTTTCTTT
>TRBJ2-7|NA|13|NA|TRBV29-1
CSVQTGRFYEQYF
TGCAGCGTGCAGACAGGGAGGTTCTACGAGCAGTACTTC
>TRBJ1-6|NA|14|NA|TRBV9
CASSRARGYSPLHF
TGTGCCAGCAGCCGGGCCCGGGGGTACTCACCCCTCCACTTT
>TRBJ2-3|NA|15|TRBD2|TRBV7-9
CASSLAGTSGDTQYF
TGTGCCAGCAGCTTAGCTGGGACTAGCGGAGATACGCAGTATTTT
>TRBJ1-1|NA|13|NA|TRBV2
CASSARHTPRAFF
TGTGCCAGCAGTGCCCGACACACGCCTCGGGCTTTCTTT
>TRBJ2-6|NA|20|TRBD1|TRBV18
CASSINSGTGVSAGANVLTF
TGTGCCAGCTCAATAAATTCCGGGACAGGGGTTTCGGCTGGGGCCAACGTCCTGACTTTC
>TRBJ1-6|NA|14|NA|TRBV1
CTSSQACGRSPLHF
TGCACCAGCAGCCAAGCCTGCGGAAGGAGCCCCCTCCACTTT
>TRBJ2-3|NA|15|NA|TRBV24-1
CATSDTPTSTDTQYF
TGTGCCACCAGTGATACGCCGACTAGCACAGATACGCAGTATTTT
>TRBJ2-1|NA|15|NA|TRBV4-3
CASSQDQGTYNEQFF
TGCGCCAGCAGCCAAGATCAGGGCACCTACAATGAGCAGTTCTTC
>TRBJ2-7|NA|16|TRBD1|TRBV6-1
CASSEGHVGGFYEQYF
TGTGCCAGCAGTGAAGGTCACGTAGGGGGCTTCTACGAGCAGTACTTC
>TRBJ1-5|NA|15|NA|TRBV7-2
CASSLVRGTGQPQHF
TGTGCCAGCAGCTTAGTCAGGGGCACAGGGCAGCCCCAGCATTTT
>TRBJ1-6|NA|17|TRBD1|TRBV9
CASSVAGTGSGNSPLHF
TGTGCCAGCAGCGTAGCCGGGACAGGTTCGGGCAATTCACCCCTCCACTTT
>TRBJ1-5|NA|13|NA|TRBV24-1
CATQGQGRQPQHF
TGTGCCACCCAGGGGCAGGGACGGCAGCCCCAGCATTTT
>TRBJ1-2|NA|15|TRBD1|TRBV4-3
CASSQPGQVNYGYTF
TGCGCCAGCAGCCAGCCGGGACAGGTTAACTATGGCTACACCTTC
>TRBJ1-2|NA|17|NA|TRBV28
CASSLESGGGFFGSYTF
TGTGCCAGCAGTTTAGAGTCCGGGGGGGGCTTTTTTGGAAGCTACACCTTC
>TRBJ1-6|NA|15|TRBD1|TRBV6-2/TRBV6-3
CASSYTTGDWSPLHF
TGTGCCAGCAGTTACACGACAGGGGATTGGTCACCCCTCCACTTT
>TRBJ1-1|NA|14|NA|TRBV4-3
CASSQLVMGGEAFF
TGCGCCAGCAGCCAATTGGTTATGGGAGGTGAAGCTTTCTTT
>TRBJ1-2|NA|15|TRBD1|TRBV6-5
CASSYSMTGMDGYTF
TGTGCCAGCAGTTACTCGATGACAGGGATGGATGGCTACACCTTC
>TRBJ1-4|NA|15|NA|TRBV4-1
CASSQSPGRGEKLFF
TGCGCCAGCAGCCAATCTCCTGGGAGGGGTGAAAAACTGTTTTTT
>TRBJ1-2|NA|14|NA|TRBV28
CASSFRQANYGYTF
TGTGCCAGCAGTTTTCGACAGGCTAACTATGGCTACACCTTC
>TRBJ2-3|NA|16|NA|TRBV15
CATSRIGGYSTDTQYF
TGTGCCACCAGCAGAATCGGCGGTTATTCCACAGATACGCAGTATTTT
>TRBJ2-1|many|16|TRBD2|TRBV5-6
CASSLREAGAYNEQFF
TGTGCCAGCAGCTTGAGGGAAGCGGGGGCATACAATGAGCAGTTCTTC
>TRBJ2-2|NA|13|NA|TRBV27
CASSFTVAGELFF
TGTGCCAGCAGTTTCACGGTTGCCGGGGAGCTGTTTTTT
>TRBJ1-2|NA|13|TRBD1|TRBV12-3/TRBV12-4
CASSSTGFVGYTF
TGTGCCAGCAGTTCGACAGGGTTTGTCGGCTACACCTTC
>TRBJ2-5|NA|14|NA|TRBV7-2
CASSLARGGETQYF
TGTGCCAGCAGCTTAGCGCGAGGAGGAGAGACCCAGTACTTC
>TRBJ1-2|once|15|NA|TRBV9
CASSAGGRTDYGYTF
TGTGCCAGCAGCGCGGGGGGGAGAACAGACTATGGCTACACCTTC
>TRBJ2-5|NA|12|TRBD1|TRBV4-2
CASRDRQETQYF
TGTGCCAGCCGGGACAGACAAGAGACCCAGTACTTC
>TRBJ1-2|NA|14|TRBD1|TRBV6-1
CASSELTGGWGYTF
TGTGCCAGCAGTGAATTGACAGGGGGTTGGGGCTACACCTTC
>TRBJ2-2|once|14|NA|TRBV29-1
CSVRLGGSSGELFF
TGCAGCGTTAGACTAGGCGGTTCCTCCGGGGAGCTGTTTTTT
>TRBJ2-3|NA|15|TRBD1|TRBV19
CASRRTGVSADTQYF
TGTGCCAGTAGGAGGACAGGGGTGTCCGCGGATACGCAGTATTTT
>TRBJ2-5|NA|17|TRBD2|TRBV5-4
CASSLGGTSGGSETQYF
TGTGCCAGCAGCTTGGGAGGGACTAGCGGGGGGTCAGAGACCCAGTACTTC
>TRBJ1-2|NA|15|NA|TRBV18
CASSIAVGVDYGYTF
TGTGCCAGCTCAATAGCCGTCGGGGTGGACTATGGCTACACCTTC
>TRBJ1-5|NA|16|NA|TRBV21-1
CASSSTPGQTSRPQHF
TGTGCCAGCAGCAGTACTCCGGGACAGACCAGCCGGCCCCAGCATTTT
>TRBJ2-3|NA|15|NA|TRBV29-1
CSADGERRAPDTQYF
TGCAGCGCCGATGGGGAGCGGCGGGCCCCAGATACGCAGTATTTT
>TRBJ2-5|NA|15|NA|TRBV23-1
CASSQSGIQEETQYF
TGCGCCAGCAGTCAATCGGGCATACAGGAAGAGACCCAGTACTTC
>TRBJ1-2|NA|13|NA|TRBV5-1
CASSLGAGLGYTF
TGCGCCAGCAGCTTGGGGGCAGGGTTAGGCTACACCTTC
>TRBJ1-2|NA|15|NA|TRBV5-4
CASSPWTQSGGGYTF
TGTGCCAGCAGCCCGTGGACCCAGTCCGGAGGAGGCTACACCTTC
>TRBJ2-2|NA|19|TRBD2|TRBV5-1
CASSSTPRTSGKGAGELFF
TGCGCCAGCAGCTCGACCCCCCGGACTAGCGGGAAAGGGGCCGGGGAGCTGTTTTTT
>TRBJ1-3|many|16|NA|TRBV9
CASSAFGTYSGNTIYF
TGTGCCAGCAGCGCGTTTGGGACATACTCTGGAAACACCATATATTTT
>TRBJ1-1|NA|14|NA|TRBV10-3
CAISETGRDTEAFF
TGTGCCATCAGTGAGACAGGTAGGGACACTGAAGCTTTCTTT
>TRBJ2-2|few|17|NA|TRBV19
CASSIRFGQGWTGELFF
TGTGCCAGTAGTATCCGGTTTGGGCAGGGATGGACCGGGGAGCTGTTTTTT
>TRBJ1-3|once|19|NA|TRBV21-1
CASSSGSGTGSFSGNTIYF
TGTGCCAGCAGCTCCGGGTCGGGGACAGGGTCTTTTTCTGGAAACACCATATATTTT
>TRBJ2-5|few|16|NA|TRBV28
CASSFRLGRQVETQYF
TGTGCCAGCAGTTTCCGCCTGGGGCGGCAGGTAGAGACCCAGTACTTC